These 14 T cell receptor beta chains share one sample of origin, sequenced in a study of blood T cell repertoires in COVID-19. Generated by immunoSEQ multiplex PCR, the TCRdb table keeps only in-frame clones and is missing some. Seen here are 65,000 to 85,000 clones, around 90% observed once, and the top ten hold about 7%. What was sequenced was peripheral blood. Receptor source: a human donor in a cohort sampled during active COVID-19.

The chain uses TRBV6-5 and TRBJ2-5; TRBD1 is a possible D gene (5 bases). CDR3 size: 12 residues. V was pared by 6 bases and J by 1 base, with 6 bases between. The V gene's germline CDR1 is MNHEY and CDR2 SVGAGI. The chain's CDR3 is CASRDTQETQYF. CDR3 nucleotides: TGTGCCAGCAGGGACACCCAAGAGACCCAGTACTTC.

The chain's CDR3 is CASSFMGRNRETQYF. The CDR3 nucleotides are TGTGCCAGCAGCTTTATGGGGCGGAACAGGGAGACCCAGTACTTC. The chain combines TRBV7-2 with TRBJ2-5; the D gene is possibly TRBD1 (5 bases). The germline CDR1 and CDR2 sequences are SGHTA and FQGNSA. This CDR3 has 15 residues. V gave up 3 bases and J gave up 5 bases, with 16 bases separating them. Combining the CDR3 with reference TRBV7-2 and TRBJ2-5 gives the whole variable domain GAGVSQSPSNKVTEKGKDVELRCDPISGHTALYWYRQSLGQGLEFLIYFQGNSAPDKSGLPSDRFSAERTGGSVSTLTIQRTQQEDSAVYLCASSFMGRNRETQYFGPGTRLLVL.

This clone showed up just a few times. The V and J genes are TRBV30 and TRBJ1-5; perhaps TRBD1 as D (5 bases). This CDR3 has 15 amino acids. The V end was cut by 2 bases, the J end by 1 base, with 12 bases between. CDR1 and CDR2 from the germline V gene are GTSNPN and SVGIG (reference sequence). As DNA, the CDR3 is TGTGCCTGGAGTCGGGACTTCGTGAGCAATCAGCCCCAGCATTTT. This encodes CAWSRDFVSNQPQHF.

The CDR3 region is CASRSDRSLTGELFF. CDR3 nucleotides: TGTGCCAGCAGGTCGGACAGGAGCCTCACCGGGGAGCTGTTTTTT. V gene TRBV6-6 combines with J gene TRBJ2-2; TRBD1 aligns across 7 bases. Germline V CDR1 and CDR2: MNHNY, SVGAGI (reference sequence). The CDR3 is made up of 15 amino acids. The trim removed 6 bases at V and 4 bases at J, leaving 8 bases unmatched.

J is TRBJ1-2 and V is TRBV5-6; TRBD1 aligns across 9 bases. The CDR3 contains 14 residues. Trimming removed 0 bases from V and 8 bases from J; junction bases left unmatched: 5. Per germline, CDR1 SGHDT and CDR2 YYEEEE. The CDR3 coding sequence is TGTGCCAGCAGCTTGGTGGGACAGGGTAAAGGCTACACCTTC. Translated, it gives CASSLVGQGKGYTF.

In this sample, this clone turned up a few times. The chain recombines TRBV6-5 with TRBJ1-2; no clear D gene. From germline, CDR1 is MNHEY and CDR2 SVGAGI. The CDR3 is made up of 12 amino acids. The germline V and J ends were trimmed by 7 bases and 2 bases, with 8 bases remaining between them. This CDR3 reads CASNGGNYGYTF. CDR3 nucleotide sequence: TGTGCCAGCAATGGCGGGAACTATGGCTACACCTTC.

The V and J genes are TRBV6-5 and TRBJ2-2, with D unresolved. The length of the CDR3 is 12 residues. V dropped 8 bases and J dropped 1 base, with 5 bases sitting between them. Germline V CDR1 and CDR2: MNHEY, SVGAGI. CDR3 sequence: CASLRNTGELFF. The CDR3, as DNA: TGTGCCAGCCTCCGGAACACCGGGGAGCTGTTTTTT.

The rearrangement joins TRBV6-6 to TRBJ1-2; TRBD1 is a possible D gene (5 bases). CDR1 is MNHNY, CDR2 SVGAGI, per germline (reference sequence). V was trimmed by 6 bases and J by 0 bases, leaving 17 bases between them. This CDR3 spans 16 amino acids. The DNA of the CDR3 is TGTGCCAGCAGATTACTTGGGGGGGTAGCTAACTATGGCTACACCTTC. Protein: CASRLLGGVANYGYTF.

This clone was detected once. The chain couples TRBV27 to TRBJ2-1; TRBD1 matches at 8 bases. The length of the CDR3 is 15 residues. J was trimmed by 3 bases and V by 6 bases; bases with no gene match: 7. CDR1 is MNHEY, CDR2 SMNVEV, per germline (reference sequence). As DNA, the CDR3 is TGTGCCAGCAGGGCCGGGACAGGAATCTACAATGAGCAGTTCTTC. Amino acid sequence: CASRAGTGIYNEQFF.

The chain uses TRBV5-4 and TRBJ2-3; D is ambiguous. The V end lost 0 bases, the J end lost 6 bases, and 11 bases lay between the germline ends. Germline V gene sequence: CDR1 SGHNT, CDR2 YYREEE (reference sequence). The CDR3 loop spans 14 amino acids. CDR3 residues: CASSLAGNFDTQYF. The CDR3, as DNA: TGTGCCAGCAGCTTGGCCGGTAATTTTGATACGCAGTATTTT. Full variable domain (outside the CDR3, taken from reference TRBV5-4 and TRBJ2-3): ETGVTQSPTHLIKTRGQQVTLRCSSQSGHNTVSWYQQALGQGPQFIFQYYREEENGRGNFPPRFSGLQFPNYSSELNVNALELDDSALYLCASSLAGNFDTQYFGPGTRLTVL.

The rearrangement uses TRBV7-2 and TRBJ2-2, with 7 bases that match TRBD2. This CDR3 is built from 16 residues. Germline V lookup: CDR1 SGHTA, CDR2 FQGNSA. V gave up 1 base and J gave up 4 bases; unmatched junction bases: 6. CDR3 sequence: CASSLGRGRITGELFF. The CDR3 nucleotides read TGTGCCAGCAGCTTAGGGCGGGGGAGGATCACCGGGGAGCTGTTTTTT.

The V call is TRBV20-1, the J call TRBJ2-3, with 13 bases fitting TRBD2. Germline CDR1 and CDR2: DFQATT and SNEGSKA (reference sequence). V shed 3 bases, J shed 2 bases, and the junction held 5 bases outside the gene matches. CDR3 size: 16 residues. The chain's CDR3 is CSASTGLAGDTDTQYF. DNA of the CDR3: TGCAGTGCTAGTACCGGACTAGCGGGGGACACAGATACGCAGTATTTT.

This sequence joins TRBV27 and TRBJ1-2; D not resolved. The germline gives CDR1 MNHEY, CDR2 SMNVEV (reference sequence). This CDR3 has 15 amino acids. V was clipped by 3 bases and J by 6 bases, with 17 bases between them. CDR3: CASSFLLRRSHGYTF. CDR3 bases: TGTGCCAGCAGTTTCCTACTTCGGAGATCGCATGGCTACACCTTC.

The DNA of the CDR3 is TGCGCCAGCAGCTCTGGTTACAGTTCAGAGACCCAGTACTTC. Its translation: CASSSGYSSETQYF. The rearrangement links TRBV5-1 to TRBJ2-5; D uncertain. V was shortened by 3 bases and J by 4 bases, with 13 bases between the two germline ends. The CDR3 extends over 14 amino acids. CDR1 SGHRS and CDR2 YFSETQ come from the germline V gene.